Below, 10 T cell receptor beta chains from the same sample are listed, as sequenced in a study of PD-L1 blockade in urothelial cancer. This table comes from immunoSEQ multiplex PCR, and its TCRdb copy is limited to in-frame clones, with some not included. The repertoire holds 35,000 to 50,000 clones, with around 80% as singletons. This sample's time point: pretreatment peripheral blood. The starting material was PBMCs, obtained around atezolizumab (anti-PD-L1) treatment. The receptors derive from a man aged 55 to 70 with urothelial cancer.

This sequence joins TRBV7-2 and TRBJ2-1, with 11 bases matching TRBD2. Trimming took 3 bases from V and 6 from J; bases not matched to a gene: 7. Germline assignment: CDR1 SGHTA and CDR2 FQGNSA. The CDR3 has 16 amino acids. The CDR3 DNA sequence: TGTGCCAGCAGCTTCCTTACTAGCGGGAGTAGCAATGAGCAGTTCTTC. It codes for CASSFLTSGSSNEQFF. The whole variable domain, filled in from reference TRBV7-2 and TRBJ2-1, reads GAGVSQSPSNKVTEKGKDVELRCDPISGHTALYWYRQSLGQGLEFLIYFQGNSAPDKSGLPSDRFSAERTGGSVSTLTIQRTQQEDSAVYLCASSFLTSGSSNEQFFGPGTRLTVL.

The rearrangement joins TRBV7-2 to TRBJ2-7; 7 bases match TRBD1. Trimming cost V 4 bases and J 7 bases; bases outside gene matches: 4. The CDR3 consists of 12 residues. CDR1 and CDR2 (germline): SGHTA, FQGNSA. DNA for the CDR3: TGTGCCAGCAGCTCGACAGGGAAAGAGCAGTACTTC. Translation gives CASSSTGKEQYF. Full variable domain (missing parts from reference TRBV7-2 and TRBJ2-7): GAGVSQSPSNKVTEKGKDVELRCDPISGHTALYWYRQSLGQGLEFLIYFQGNSAPDKSGLPSDRFSAERTGGSVSTLTIQRTQQEDSAVYLCASSSTGKEQYFGPGTRLTVT.

The rearrangement uses TRBV28 and TRBJ2-1, with 7 bases fitting TRBD1. This CDR3 is 13 amino acids long. V shed 10 bases, J shed 5 bases, and the junction held 8 bases outside the gene matches. CDR1 is MDHEN and CDR2 is SYDVKM in the germline V gene. CDR3 protein: CAIQGTEHNEQFF. CDR3 coding DNA: TGTGCCATCCAAGGGACAGAGCACAATGAGCAGTTCTTC.

CDR3 nucleotide sequence: TGTGCCAGCAGGGAGGGCTTGAGCAATCAGCCCCAGCATTTT. This sequence encodes CASREGLSNQPQHF. The chain employs TRBV6-5 and TRBJ1-5; D not resolved. Germline V gene sequence: CDR1 MNHEY, CDR2 SVGAGI. V lost 6 bases, J lost 1 base, and 10 bases lay in between. The CDR3 contains 14 residues.

The V gene is TRBV4-1, the J gene TRBJ2-1; 7 bases are a match to TRBD1. Germline V gives CDR1 MGHRA, CDR2 YSYEKL. Losses at the gene ends were 4 bases for V and 6 bases for J; bases not matched to a gene: 12. The CDR3 totals 16 residues. The CDR3 DNA reads as TGCGCCAGCAGCCCTCTCGGCAGGGGGAAGGTCAATGAGCAGTTCTTC. Translation gives CASSPLGRGKVNEQFF.

This chain uses TRBV5-4 with TRBJ2-3; 7 positions agree with TRBD2. From germline, CDR1 is SGHNT and CDR2 YYREEE (reference sequence). V lost 3 bases to trimming and J lost 2 bases; unmatched junction nucleotides: 9. The CDR3 is 16 residues long. Here the CDR3 reads CASSSPQRGFTDTQYF. For the CDR3, the DNA is TGTGCCAGCAGCTCACCACAGCGGGGATTCACAGATACGCAGTATTTT.

This chain joins TRBV23-1 and TRBJ2-7; 7 bases align to TRBD2. TRBV23-1 is labeled an ORF, and its function is uncertain. Unmatched junction bases numbered 9, after V lost 3 bases and J lost 4 bases. The CDR3 contains 15 residues. CDR3 DNA: TGCGCCAGCAGTCAGACGGGAGGCCGGGGATACGAGCAGTACTTC. Protein: CASSQTGGRGYEQYF.

The chain joins TRBV13 to TRBJ2-5; TRBD1 matches 7 bases. Germline V lookup: CDR1 PRHDT, CDR2 FYEKMQ (reference sequence). The CDR3 totals 14 residues. The V gene end was trimmed by 4 bases and the J gene end by 2 bases; junction bases not matched to a gene: 4. CDR3 residues: CASSSGQQQETQYF. Here the CDR3 DNA reads TGTGCCAGCAGCTCGGGACAGCAACAAGAGACCCAGTACTTC.

This clone has more than one count but fewer than ten. V usage is TRBV7-9 and J usage is TRBJ2-7; 9 bases are a match to TRBD1. CDR1 and CDR2 (germline): SEHNR, FQNEAQ (reference sequence). The V gene end was trimmed by 5 bases and the J gene end by 7 bases; junction bases not matched to a gene: 3. The CDR3 extends over 12 amino acids. This CDR3 is CASSETGGEQYF. The CDR3 bases are TGTGCCAGCAGCGAGACAGGGGGGGAGCAGTACTTC.

V is TRBV28 and J is TRBJ2-2, with 7 positions matching TRBD1. Trimming at V came to 5 bases and at J to 3 bases, leaving 3 bases not matched to a gene. The CDR3 consists of 14 residues. CDR1 and CDR2 (germline): MDHEN, SYDVKM. CDR3 coding DNA: TGTGCCAGCAGTCAGGGACAGCACACCGGGGAGCTGTTTTTT. Translating it yields CASSQGQHTGELFF.